This T cell receptor beta chain was retrieved from a study of blood T cell repertoires in COVID-19. Study at large: Acute and convalescent COVID-19 samples came from the United States, Italy and Spain. Sources were T cells, B-cell-depleted T cells, or PBMCs; the material itself was cDNA or gDNA.

Which cohort a participant joined came from the clinical history participants gave. The germline V and J ends were trimmed by 0 bases and 6 bases, with 11 bases remaining between them. Germline-derived CDR1 and CDR2 are SQVTM and ANQGSEA. The CDR3 covers 13 residues. Original processing notes: Nucleated cell number was recorded as an estimate derived from reference gene primer amplification. The assay was immunoSEQ multiplex PCR, and TCRdb's table has in-frame clones only and misses some. V and J calls and clone size follow that table, whereas D and trimming were derived from the DNA. The table has about 180,000 clones, approximately 80% seen once; the top ten hold around 15%.

The gene calls are TRBV29-1 and TRBJ1-1, with D hard to call. Sequencing was carried out using PBMCs or T cells enriched from blood (not recorded which). The TCR comes from a man in his sixties who had been exposed to COVID-19. Here the CDR3 reads CSVEDYVGAEAFF. CDR3 DNA: TGCAGCGTTGAAGATTACGTGGGCGCTGAAGCTTTCTTT. The full variable domain, completed using reference TRBV29-1 and TRBJ1-1, is SAVISQKPSRDICQRGTSLTIQCQVDSQVTMMFWYRQQPGQSLTLIATANQGSEATYESGFVIDKFPISRPNLTFSTLTVSNMSPEDSSIYLCSVEDYVGAEAFFGQGTRLTVV.